One and the same sample provided the 18 T cell receptor beta chains below, sequenced in a study of blood T cell repertoires in COVID-19 (dated by TCRdb to about 2020). Library preparation was by the immunoSEQ multiplex PCR assay. This immuneACCESS table, as held by TCRdb, lists in-frame sequences with V and J called but not all clones. Of the missing ones, under half trace to an unresolved V gene in checked studies; the others have no known cause. The sample table lists some 150,000 clones, about four fifths of them with a count of one. The ten largest clones represent 0.5% to 0.65% of the sample. Sequencing used peripheral blood. The receptors were sampled from a man aged 55 to 69 with acute or convalescent COVID-19.

The chain carries TRBV5-4 and TRBJ2-6; 7 nucleotides align to TRBD1. The CDR3 extends over 15 amino acids. J lost 1 base, V lost 3 bases, and 1 base had no gene match. The germline gives CDR1 SGHNT, CDR2 YYREEE (reference sequence). The CDR3 DNA reads as TGTGCCAGCAGCTCCAGGGGGTCTGGGGCCAACGTCCTGACTTTC. Its protein product is CASSSRGSGANVLTF.

V gene TRBV7-2 combines with J gene TRBJ2-5; 14 bases line up with TRBD2. The CDR3 is 17 residues long. V trimming: 5 bases; J trimming: 2 bases; junction bases outside the gene matches: 7. Germline CDR1 reads SGHTA; CDR2 reads FQGNSA. The CDR3: CASSIPGLAGVQETQYF. The CDR3 nucleotides read TGTGCCAGCAGCATACCGGGACTAGCGGGGGTACAAGAGACCCAGTACTTC.

This chain links TRBV7-2 with TRBJ1-2; 7 nucleotides agree with TRBD1. The CDR3 is 13 residues long. CDR1 is SGHTA, CDR2 FQGNSA, per germline. V shed 5 bases, J shed 8 bases, and the junction held 8 bases outside the gene matches. CDR3 bases: TGTGCCAGCAGCCTCGACAGGGTGGGCGGCTACACCTTC. Its translation is CASSLDRVGGYTF.

This sequence joins TRBV5-1 and TRBJ2-2; 7 bases align to TRBD1. The V gene's germline CDR1 is SGHRS and CDR2 YFSETQ. CDR3 length: 15 amino acids. With 3 bases clipped from V and 4 bases from J, the junction kept 6 bases outside the gene matches. The CDR3 nucleotides are TGCGCCAGCAGCTGGGACAGACTTATCACCGGGGAGCTGTTTTTT. Translated: CASSWDRLITGELFF.

The J gene is TRBJ2-7, the V gene TRBV6-5; 10 bases line up with TRBD2. Unmatched junction bases numbered 9, after V lost 6 bases and J lost 7 bases. Germline CDR1 MNHEY, CDR2 SVGAGI. CDR3 length: 14 amino acids. The CDR3 here is CASSSSGGSGEQYF. The DNA for the CDR3 is TGTGCCAGCAGCTCTAGCGGGGGATCAGGAGAGCAGTACTTC.

The rearrangement uses TRBV6-4 and TRBJ1-4; no clear D gene. Germline V gene data show CDR1 as MRHNA and CDR2 as SNTAGT. The CDR3 consists of 14 residues. The V end was cut by 3 bases, the J end by 0 bases, with 5 bases between. The CDR3 bases are TGTGCCAGCAGTGAAACATCAACTAATGAAAAACTGTTTTTT. Residues: CASSETSTNEKLFF.

The genes are TRBV4-2 and TRBJ2-5; D perhaps matches TRBD1 (5 bases). This CDR3 comprises 15 residues. In germline, CDR1 is LGHNA, CDR2 YNFKEQ. The V end lost 2 bases, the J end lost 2 bases, and 12 bases lay between the germline ends. In nucleotides, the CDR3 is TGTGCCAGCAGCCAACCCCAGGGCCATCAAGAGACCCAGTACTTC. It codes for CASSQPQGHQETQYF.

The rearrangement joins TRBV7-2 to TRBJ2-3, with 8 nucleotides matching TRBD2. This CDR3 is built from 15 residues. V shed 1 base and J 5 bases; nucleotides not matched to a gene: 5. CDR1 is SGHTA, CDR2 FQGNSA, per germline. The CDR3, as DNA: TGTGCCAGCAGCTTAGGGGCGGGAGGAGGAGATACGCAGTATTTT. Translation: CASSLGAGGGDTQYF.

This clone was detected only a few times. The V and J genes are TRBV5-4 and TRBJ1-3; D gene ambiguous. Germline V gives CDR1 SGHNT, CDR2 YYREEE (reference sequence). The CDR3 loop spans 14 amino acids. Trimming took 5 bases from V and 0 from J, leaving 9 bases between them. Here the CDR3 reads CASRKDISGNTIYF. CDR3 nucleotide sequence: TGTGCCAGCAGGAAAGACATCTCTGGAAACACCATATATTTT.

The chain recombines TRBV9 with TRBJ2-1, with 11 bases that match TRBD1. Germline CDR1 reads SGDLS; CDR2 reads YYNGEE. V dropped 2 bases and J dropped 6; count of bases not matched to a gene: 4. This CDR3 region has 15 residues. The CDR3 protein is CASSVMGQGVNEQFF. CDR3 coding DNA: TGTGCCAGCAGCGTTATGGGACAGGGGGTCAATGAGCAGTTCTTC.

The genes are TRBV4-1 and TRBJ2-2; 7 bases map to TRBD2. The germline gives CDR1 MGHRA, CDR2 YSYEKL. The CDR3 runs to 14 residues. V lost 4 bases, J lost 4 bases, and 3 bases stayed unmatched. The CDR3 here is CASSPSGGTGELFF. CDR3 DNA sequence: TGCGCCAGCAGCCCTTCGGGGGGCACCGGGGAGCTGTTTTTT.

CDR3 region: CASSGQRNTEAFF. CDR3 sequence (DNA): TGTGCCAGTAGTGGGCAGAGGAACACTGAAGCTTTCTTT. This chain joins TRBV19 and TRBJ1-1, with D hard to call. The V end was cut by 5 bases, the J end by 1 base, with 8 bases between. The CDR3 loop spans 13 amino acids. Germline V lookup: CDR1 LNHDA, CDR2 SQIVND (reference sequence). The full variable domain, its missing parts supplied by reference TRBV19 and TRBJ1-1, is DGGITQSPKYLFRKEGQNVTLSCEQNLNHDAMYWYRQDPGQGLRLIYYSQIVNDFQKGDIAEGYSVSREKKESFPLTVTSAQKNPTAFYLCASSGQRNTEAFFGQGTRLTVV.

The J gene is TRBJ2-1, the V gene TRBV7-2, with a weak D call TRBD2 (5 bases). The V gene's germline CDR1 is SGHTA and CDR2 FQGNSA. Trimming removed 5 bases at V and 5 bases at J, with 19 bases between. This CDR3 contains 16 residues. CDR3 sequence (DNA): TGTGCCAGCAGCCAAGCGGTTCTAGATATCCACAATGAGCAGTTCTTC. Protein product: CASSQAVLDIHNEQFF.

The chain has TRBV11-2 and TRBJ2-1, with 13 positions matching TRBD2. With 4 bases clipped from V and 4 bases from J, the junction kept 4 bases outside the gene matches. This CDR3 has 16 residues. CDR1 and CDR2 from the germline V gene are SGHAT and FQNNGV. The CDR3, as DNA: TGTGCCAGCAGCTCGACTAGCGGGAGGTCATACAATGAGCAGTTCTTC. This codes for CASSSTSGRSYNEQFF.

This chain links TRBV21-1 with TRBJ2-5; TRBD1 is the table's D call and was not checked against the DNA. TRBV21-1 is labeled a pseudogene. CDR3 size: 18 residues. The CDR3 DNA is TGTGCCAGCAGCACAAAGAGAATTGGGCGGCAGGGCAAAGAGACCCAGTACTTC. This gives the protein CASSTKRIGRQGKETQYF.

This chain connects TRBV7-2 to TRBJ1-2, with 8 bases fitting TRBD1. Unmatched junction bases numbered 9, after V lost 3 bases and J lost 3 bases. Germline V gene lookup returns CDR1 SGHTA and CDR2 FQGNSA. The CDR3 totals 16 residues. The CDR3 loop is CASSLAQGARDYGYTF. Here the CDR3 DNA reads TGTGCCAGCAGCTTGGCCCAGGGGGCGCGAGACTATGGCTACACCTTC. The whole variable domain, filled in from reference TRBV7-2 and TRBJ1-2, reads GAGVSQSPSNKVTEKGKDVELRCDPISGHTALYWYRQSLGQGLEFLIYFQGNSAPDKSGLPSDRFSAERTGGSVSTLTIQRTQQEDSAVYLCASSLAQGARDYGYTFGSGTRLTVV.

The rearrangement uses TRBV5-1 and TRBJ1-2; TRBD1 matches at 11 bases. The germline V gene has CDR1 SGHRS and CDR2 YFSETQ. The CDR3 length is 15 residues. The J segment lost 8 bases and the V segment lost 4 bases, leaving 10 bases of the junction unmatched. As DNA, the CDR3 is TGCGCCAGCAGCATGAGGGGACAGGGGGATAAAGGCTACACCTTC. It is translated as CASSMRGQGDKGYTF. The full variable domain, with the rest looked up from reference TRBV5-1 and TRBJ1-2, is KAGVTQTPRYLIKTRGQQVTLSCSPISGHRSVSWYQQTPGQGLQFLFEYFSETQRNKGNFPGRFSGRQFSNSRSEMNVSTLELGDSALYLCASSMRGQGDKGYTFGSGTRLTVV.

The chain recombines TRBV28 with TRBJ1-4; D is uncertain. CDR1 and CDR2 (germline): MDHEN, SYDVKM. This CDR3 is built from 14 residues. V was trimmed by 3 bases and J by 4 bases, leaving 9 bases between them. The CDR3 nucleotides are TGTGCCAGCAGTTTGCCGGACTTTAATGAAAAACTGTTTTTT. It is translated as CASSLPDFNEKLFF.